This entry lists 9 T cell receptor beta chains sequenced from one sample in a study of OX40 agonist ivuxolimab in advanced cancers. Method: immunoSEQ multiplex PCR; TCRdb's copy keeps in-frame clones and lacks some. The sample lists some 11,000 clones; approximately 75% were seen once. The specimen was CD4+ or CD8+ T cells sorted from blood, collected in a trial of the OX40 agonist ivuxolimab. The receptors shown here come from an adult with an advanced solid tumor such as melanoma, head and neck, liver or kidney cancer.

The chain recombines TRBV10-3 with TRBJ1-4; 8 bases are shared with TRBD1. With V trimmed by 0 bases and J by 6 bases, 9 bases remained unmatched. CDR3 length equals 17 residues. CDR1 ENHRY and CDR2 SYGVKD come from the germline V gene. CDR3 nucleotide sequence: TGTGCCATCAGTGAGTCGGGACAGGATGTTACGGATGAAAAACTGTTTTTT. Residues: CAISESGQDVTDEKLFF.

The CDR3 here is CASSLHDRNTGELFF. For the CDR3, the DNA is TGTGCCAGCAGCTTACATGACAGGAACACCGGGGAGCTGTTTTTT. The chain has TRBV7-9 and TRBJ2-2; D might be TRBD1 (5 bases). Germline V gene data show CDR1 as SEHNR and CDR2 as FQNEAQ (reference sequence). The CDR3 is 15 amino acids. V lost 2 bases to trimming and J lost 1 base, with 8 bases between them.

The CDR3 sequence: CASSTGQSRYNEQFF. CDR3 nucleotide sequence: TGTGCCAGCAGTACCGGACAAAGCCGATACAATGAGCAGTTCTTC. The rearrangement uses TRBV28 and TRBJ2-1, with D perhaps TRBD1 (5 bases). The CDR3 is 15 residues long. The germline gives CDR1 MDHEN, CDR2 SYDVKM. V dropped 5 bases and J dropped 4 bases, with 15 bases sitting between them.

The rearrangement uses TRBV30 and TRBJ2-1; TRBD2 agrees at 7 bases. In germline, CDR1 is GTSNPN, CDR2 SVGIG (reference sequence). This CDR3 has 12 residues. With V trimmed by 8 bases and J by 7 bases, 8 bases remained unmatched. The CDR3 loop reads CAHTFSGNEQFF. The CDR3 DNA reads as TGTGCCCATACTTTTAGCGGGAATGAGCAGTTCTTC. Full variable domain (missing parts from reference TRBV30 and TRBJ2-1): SQTIHQWPATLVQPVGSPLSLECTVEGTSNPNLYWYRQAAGRGLQLLFYSVGIGQISSEVPQNLSASRPQDRQFILSSKKLLLSDSGFYLCAHTFSGNEQFFGPGTRLTVL.

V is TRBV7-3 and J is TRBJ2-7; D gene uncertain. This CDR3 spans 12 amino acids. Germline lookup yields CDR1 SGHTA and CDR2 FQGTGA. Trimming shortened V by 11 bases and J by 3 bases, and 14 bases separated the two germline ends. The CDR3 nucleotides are TGTGCCTGTATCCGGTTCGACTACGAGCAGTACTTC. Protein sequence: CACIRFDYEQYF.

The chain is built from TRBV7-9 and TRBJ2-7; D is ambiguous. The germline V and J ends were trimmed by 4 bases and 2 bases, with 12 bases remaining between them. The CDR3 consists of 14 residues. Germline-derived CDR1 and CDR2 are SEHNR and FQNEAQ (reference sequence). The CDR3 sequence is CASSSSERPYEQYF. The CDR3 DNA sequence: TGTGCCAGCAGCTCATCTGAACGCCCCTACGAGCAGTACTTC.

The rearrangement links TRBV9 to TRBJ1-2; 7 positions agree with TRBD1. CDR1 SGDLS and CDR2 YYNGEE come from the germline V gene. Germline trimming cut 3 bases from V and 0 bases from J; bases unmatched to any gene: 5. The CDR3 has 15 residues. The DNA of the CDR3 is TGTGCCAGCAGCGAGACCGGGACAGCTAACTATGGCTACACCTTC. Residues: CASSETGTANYGYTF.

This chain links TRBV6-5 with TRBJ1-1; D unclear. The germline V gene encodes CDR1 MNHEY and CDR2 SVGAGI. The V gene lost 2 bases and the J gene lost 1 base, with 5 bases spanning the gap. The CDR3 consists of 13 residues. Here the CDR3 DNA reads TGTGCCAGCAGTTACCGTGGGAACACTGAAGCTTTCTTT. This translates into CASSYRGNTEAFF.

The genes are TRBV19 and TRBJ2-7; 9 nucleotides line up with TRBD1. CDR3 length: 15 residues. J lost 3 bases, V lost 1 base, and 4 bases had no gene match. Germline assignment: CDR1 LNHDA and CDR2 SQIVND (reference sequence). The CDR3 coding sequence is TGTGCCAGTAGTATAGTAGGGACAGGGCTCTACGAGCAGTACTTC. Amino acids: CASSIVGTGLYEQYF.